The source of this T cell receptor beta chain is a study of blood T cell repertoires in COVID-19. Study information: Sites in the United States, Italy and Spain provided acute and convalescent COVID-19 samples. The cDNA or gDNA used as material had been derived from T cells, B-cell-depleted T cells, or PBMCs.

Produced via immunoSEQ multiplex PCR; TCRdb's table is partial and in-frame only. The sample lists under 150,000 clones, more than 90% occurring once. The sequence derives from a man aged 60 to 69 with COVID-19, enrolled during active disease. Sequenced material: peripheral blood.

The CDR3 is CASSLTDTQYF. CDR3 in DNA: TGTGCCAGCAGCCTTACAGATACGCAGTATTTT. The J gene is TRBJ2-3, the V gene TRBV12-3 or TRBV12-4; D gene unclear. The CDR3 totals 11 residues. V lost 6 bases, J lost 3 bases, and 4 bases lay in between.